A selection of T cell receptor beta chains follows, all from one sample in a study of naive CD8 T cells in extremely preterm neonates. Assay: immunoSEQ multiplex PCR; the TCRdb copy retains only in-frame clones and omits some. In the table there are about 7,300 clones, about 93% of which are singletons. The sequenced material came from naive CD8+ T cells from cord blood. Source of these receptors: a newborn in good health. Both conserved end residues are part of each CDR3. Fields, in order: V gene, clone size, D gene, J gene, CDR3 DNA, CDR3 protein. A D gene is named only where the DNA matches it firmly. Rows may omit the clone size; those that give it use once, few, many or a size class.

>TRBV5-6|-|TRBD1|TRBJ1-1
TGTGCCAGCAGCTTACAGGGGGCGAACACTGAAGCTTTCTTT
CASSLQGANTEAFF
>TRBV7-6|-|-|TRBJ1-2
TGTGCCAGCAGTTTAAACACTAACTATGGCTACACCTTC
CASSLNTNYGYTF
>TRBV7-9|-|TRBD1|TRBJ1-5
TGTGCCAGCAGCCTATCGACAGGGGTGGGCAATCAGCCCCAGCATTTT
CASSLSTGVGNQPQHF
>TRBV9|-|-|TRBJ2-7
TGTGCCAGCAGCCCCCGTTTGGAGAGCTCCTACGAGCAGTACTTC
CASSPRLESSYEQYF
>TRBV6-1|-|-|TRBJ1-6
TGTGCCAGCAGTGACTGGGCCAATAATTCACCCCTCCACTTT
CASSDWANNSPLHF
>TRBV29-1|-|-|TRBJ2-7
TGCAGCGTTGAAGTAAAACGCTACGAGCAGTACTTC
CSVEVKRYEQYF
>TRBV7-9|-|-|TRBJ1-2
TGTGCCAGCAGCACTTCCGCCGGGGGGATCTATGGCTACACCTTC
CASSTSAGGIYGYTF
>TRBV19|-|-|TRBJ1-2
TGTGCCAGTAGTACAGGGGCGCTCTATGGCTACACCTTC
CASSTGALYGYTF
>TRBV4-1|-|-|TRBJ2-3
TGCGCCAGCAGCCAAGAGAAGCGGGGCACAGATACGCAGTATTTT
CASSQEKRGTDTQYF
>TRBV10-1|-|TRBD2|TRBJ2-1
TGCGCCAGCAGTGCGGGAGGGCCGAGCAATGAGCAGTTCTTC
CASSAGGPSNEQFF
>TRBV10-2|once|-|TRBJ1-4
TGCGCCAGCCAACCCTCGGGACTTAATGAAAAACTGTTTTTT
CASQPSGLNEKLFF
>TRBV12-5|-|-|TRBJ1-3
TGTGCTAGTGGTTTCTGGACAGCAGGAAACACCATATATTTT
CASGFWTAGNTIYF
>TRBV5-8|-|TRBD1|TRBJ2-7
TGTGCCAGCAGCTTAGGGGGACAGGGCCCCTACGAGCAGTACTTC
CASSLGGQGPYEQYF
>TRBV30|-|TRBD2|TRBJ2-1
TGTGCCTGGAGTGACCCGGAGCGGGGCTCCTACAATGAGCAGTTCTTC
CAWSDPERGSYNEQFF
>TRBV7-6|-|TRBD2|TRBJ2-3
TGTGCCAGCAGCTTGAATAGCGGGAGGCGCACAGATACGCAGTATTTT
CASSLNSGRRTDTQYF
>TRBV27|few|-|TRBJ2-1
TGTGCCAGCAGTTTCCCAAACAATGAGCAGTTCTTC
CASSFPNNEQFF
>TRBV5-6|-|-|TRBJ1-1
TGTGCCAGCAGCTTGGCACGGACTGAAGCTTTCTTT
CASSLARTEAFF
>TRBV4-1|once|-|TRBJ1-2
TGCGCCAGCAGCCAAGATCCGGACATACGATATGGCTACACCTTC
CASSQDPDIRYGYTF
>TRBV5-1|-|-|TRBJ1-2
TGCGCCAGCAGCTTCCAGGGTGGCTACACCTTC
CASSFQGGYTF
>TRBV30|-|TRBD1|TRBJ1-2
TGTGCCTGGAGCCTGACAGGGGGCGGGCGGGCCTATGGCTACACCTTC
CAWSLTGGGRAYGYTF
>TRBV21-1|-|-|TRBJ2-5
TGTGCCAGCAGCAACGGCTATAAGCGGTCGTACCAAGAGACCCAGTACTTC
CASSNGYKRSYQETQYF
>TRBV6-1|-|-|TRBJ2-7
TGTGCCAGCAGTCCGGGACAATCCTACGAGCAGTACTTC
CASSPGQSYEQYF
>TRBV9|-|TRBD2|TRBJ2-3
TGTGCCAGCAGCGTGGGCGGGAGGGCCCGCACAGATACGCAGTATTTT
CASSVGGRARTDTQYF
>TRBV6-5|once|TRBD2|TRBJ2-1
TGTGCCAGCAGTTACGGGGTAGCGGGAGTGAGAAATGAGCAGTTCTTC
CASSYGVAGVRNEQFF
>TRBV5-6|-|TRBD1|TRBJ1-4
TGTGCCAGCAGCGCCCGGAAACAGGGGACTAGAAAACTGTTTTTT
CASSARKQGTRKLFF
>TRBV19|-|TRBD2|TRBJ2-4
TGTGCCAGTAGTTGGGGGGGGAGCAAAAACATTCAGTACTTC
CASSWGGSKNIQYF
>TRBV5-6|-|TRBD1|TRBJ1-2
TGTGCCAGCAGCTTACCTGGGACAGTCTATGGCTACACCTTC
CASSLPGTVYGYTF
>TRBV27|-|-|TRBJ2-1
TGTGCCAGCAGTTTATCGCCTAGCCGCACCGAGCAGTTCTTC
CASSLSPSRTEQFF
>TRBV4-3|once|-|TRBJ1-5
TGCGCCAGCAGCCAAGATGGAGCACCCAATCAGCCCCAGCATTTT
CASSQDGAPNQPQHF
>TRBV13|-|-|TRBJ2-3
TGTGCCAGCAGCACGACAGCCTTTAGCACAGATACGCAGTATTTT
CASSTTAFSTDTQYF
>TRBV5-4|-|-|TRBJ1-2
TGTGCCAGCAGCCCCACAGGGCCCCTAGGTGGCTACACCTTC
CASSPTGPLGGYTF
>TRBV4-1|-|TRBD1|TRBJ2-4
TGCGCCAGCAGCCCCGCGGACAGGGCCCTAGCCAAAAACATTCAGTACTTC
CASSPADRALAKNIQYF
>TRBV9|-|TRBD2|TRBJ2-7
TGTGCCAGCAGCGTAGAGGGATCCCTAGCGGGGGGCTACGAGCAGTACTTC
CASSVEGSLAGGYEQYF
>TRBV6-1|-|-|TRBJ2-7
TGTGCCAGCAGTCCTAGGACCTACGAGCAGTACTTC
CASSPRTYEQYF
>TRBV19|-|TRBD1|TRBJ1-1
TGTGCCAGTAGGGACAGGGGGCGCACTGAAGCTTTCTTT
CASRDRGRTEAFF
>TRBV5-1|-|-|TRBJ1-1
TGCGCCAGCAGCTTGGGAGGGATGGCTTTCTTT
CASSLGGMAFF
>TRBV5-6|-|TRBD1|TRBJ2-7
TGTGCCAGCAGCTCGGACAGGGAAGAGCAGTACTTC
CASSSDREEQYF
>TRBV4-1|-|-|TRBJ2-7
TGCGCCAGCAGCCAAGGACTCTCCTACGAGCAGTACTTC
CASSQGLSYEQYF
>TRBV27|-|-|TRBJ2-5
TGTGCCAGCAGTTTCACGCTTAACGGGGAGACCCAGTACTTC
CASSFTLNGETQYF
>TRBV29-1|-|TRBD1|TRBJ2-7
TGCAGCGGAGATAGACAGGGCTCCTACGAGCAGTACTTC
CSGDRQGSYEQYF
>TRBV4-3|-|TRBD2|TRBJ2-1
TGCGCCAGCAGTCCGGGGGGGGACTCCTTCAATGAGCAGTTCTTC
CASSPGGDSFNEQFF
>TRBV19|-|-|TRBJ2-3
TGTGCCAGTAGTCTAAGCAGGGATACGCAGTATTTT
CASSLSRDTQYF
>TRBV10-1|-|-|TRBJ2-1
TGCGCCAGCAGTGAGATGAGCGGGAATGAGCAGTTCTTC
CASSEMSGNEQFF
>TRBV9|-|TRBD2|TRBJ2-7
TGTGCCAGCAGCGTAGGGCTAGCGGGAGGCGAGCAGTACTTC
CASSVGLAGGEQYF
>TRBV9|-|TRBD2|TRBJ2-1
TGTGCCAGCAGCGTAGACCCGCTAGCGGGAGGGTCCAATGAGCAGTTCTTC
CASSVDPLAGGSNEQFF
>TRBV27|-|TRBD1|TRBJ1-2
TGTGCCAGCAGTCTCCTGACAGGGGCGGGGGGCTACACCTTC
CASSLLTGAGGYTF